This TCR beta chain came from a study of T cell responses to AZD1222 COVID-19 vaccine. Whole-study results and caveats: Seropositive AZD1222 recipients at baseline numbered only six or seven. In the spike-specific TCR repertoire, nearly half reportedly target unmutated variant regions. Dominant at 160-218 and 743-854, vaccine-associated CD4 TCRs also spanned spike.

Trimming took 3 bases from V and 4 from J, leaving 4 bases between them. The CDR3 is 12 residues long. Per germline, CDR1 MGHRA and CDR2 YSYEKL. Concerning this clone: Its matching antigen is unknown.

Sequencing used immunoSEQ multiplex PCR; TCRdb keeps in-frame clones, though not all of them. The data contain about 120,000 clones, 75% to 90% of them singletons. This clonotype was sampled from an adult who received the AZD1222 COVID-19 vaccine. This specimen was peripheral blood, taken 28 days after the second AZD1222 dose. The rearrangement joins TRBV4-1 to TRBJ1-5; the D is unclear. CDR3 nucleotide sequence: TGCGCCAGCAGCCAGGGAAATCAGCCCCAGCATTTT. Translated, it gives CASSQGNQPQHF.